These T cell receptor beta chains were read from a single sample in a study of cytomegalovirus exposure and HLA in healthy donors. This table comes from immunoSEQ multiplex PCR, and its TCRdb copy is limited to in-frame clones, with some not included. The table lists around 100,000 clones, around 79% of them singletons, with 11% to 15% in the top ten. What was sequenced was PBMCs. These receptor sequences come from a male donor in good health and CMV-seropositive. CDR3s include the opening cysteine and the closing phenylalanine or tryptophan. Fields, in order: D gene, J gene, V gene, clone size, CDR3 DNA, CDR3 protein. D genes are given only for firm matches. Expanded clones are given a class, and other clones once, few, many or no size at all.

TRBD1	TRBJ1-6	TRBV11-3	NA	TGTGCCAGCGGGACAGCAAATTCACCCCTCCACTTT	CASGTANSPLHF
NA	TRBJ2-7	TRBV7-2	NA	TGTGCCAGCAGCTTAGCTGCGGGCGAGCAGTACTTC	CASSLAAGEQYF
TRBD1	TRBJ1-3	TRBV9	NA	TGTGCCAGCAGTGAACAGGGGGCCCACTCTGGAAACACCATATATTTT	CASSEQGAHSGNTIYF
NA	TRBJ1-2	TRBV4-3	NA	TGCGCCAGCAGCCAAAGGGGGTCGGCCTATGGCTACACCTTC	CASSQRGSAYGYTF
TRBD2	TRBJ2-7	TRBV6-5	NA	TGTGCCAGCAGCTCGACTAGCGGGGGCTACGAGCAGTACTTC	CASSSTSGGYEQYF
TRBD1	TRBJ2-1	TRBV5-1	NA	TGCGTCAGCAGCTTGGCCGGGGCAGGGGGCAATGAGCAGTTCTTC	CVSSLAGAGGNEQFF
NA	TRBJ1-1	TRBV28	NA	TGTGCCAGCAGTACACCGACACGTGAAGCTTTCTTT	CASSTPTREAFF
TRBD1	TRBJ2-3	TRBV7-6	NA	TGTGCCAGCAGCCTCGGGACAGCAGATACGCAGTATTTT	CASSLGTADTQYF
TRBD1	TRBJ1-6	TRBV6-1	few	TGTGCCAGCAGAGAACAGGGGGCAGGTAATTCACCCCTCCACTTT	CASREQGAGNSPLHF
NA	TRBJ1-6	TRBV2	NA	TGTGCCAGCAGTTATCAGGGGCGGACCTATAATTCACCCCTCCACTTT	CASSYQGRTYNSPLHF
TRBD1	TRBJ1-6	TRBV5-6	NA	TGTGCCAGCAGCCTAGAGAAAGGGGGCGGATCACCCCTCCACTTT	CASSLEKGGGSPLHF
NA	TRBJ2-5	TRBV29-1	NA	TGCAGCGTCCAGCGCCAAGAGACCCAGTACTTC	CSVQRQETQYF
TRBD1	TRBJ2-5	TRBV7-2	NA	TGTGCCAGCCACGGGTCGGGACAGGGTTGGGAGACCCAGTACTTC	CASHGSGQGWETQYF
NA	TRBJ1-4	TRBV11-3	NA	TGTGCCAGCAGCTTAGGTGGGACACATAATGAAAAACTGTTTTTT	CASSLGGTHNEKLFF
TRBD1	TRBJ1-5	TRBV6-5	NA	TGTGCCAGCAGAAGAGGACAGGGGGAGCGTCAGCCCCAGCATTTT	CASRRGQGERQPQHF
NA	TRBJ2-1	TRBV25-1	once	TGTGCCAGCAGCCAGGGGTCCTACAATGAGCAGTTCTTC	CASSQGSYNEQFF
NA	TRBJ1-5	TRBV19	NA	TGTGCCAGTACCGTAGGACAGAGTGATCAGCCCCAGCATTTT	CASTVGQSDQPQHF
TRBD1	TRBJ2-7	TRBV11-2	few	TGTGCCAGCAGCTTAGTAGGGACAGGGACCGAGCAGTACTTC	CASSLVGTGTEQYF
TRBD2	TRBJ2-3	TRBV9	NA	TGTGCCAGCAGCCCAAGCGGGGGGCGCACAGATACGCAGTATTTT	CASSPSGGRTDTQYF
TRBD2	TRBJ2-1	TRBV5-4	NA	TGTGCCAGCAGCTTGGGCGGGGCGGGGGCCTACAATGAGCAGTTCTTC	CASSLGGAGAYNEQFF
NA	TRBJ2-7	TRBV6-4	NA	TGTGCCAGCAGTCGGGGCAGGGGCTACGAGCAGTACTTC	CASSRGRGYEQYF
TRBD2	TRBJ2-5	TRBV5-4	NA	TGTGCCAGCAGCTTCGGGGGGAGGGAGACCCAGTACTTC	CASSFGGRETQYF
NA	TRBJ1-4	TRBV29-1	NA	TGCAGCGCCACAGAGACGGCTAATGAAAAACTGTTTTTT	CSATETANEKLFF
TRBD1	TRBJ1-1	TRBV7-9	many	TGTGCCAGCAGCCAGGGGGCCCGAGGAGCTTTCTTT	CASSQGARGAFF
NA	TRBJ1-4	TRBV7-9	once	TGTGCCAGCCACGTCCAGGGCTATGAAAAACTGTTTTTT	CASHVQGYEKLFF
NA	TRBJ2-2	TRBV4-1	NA	TGCGCCAGCAGCCAAGTCCCCGCGCGGGCAGGGGCCGGGGAGCTGTTTTTT	CASSQVPARAGAGELFF
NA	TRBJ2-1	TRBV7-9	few	TGTGCCAGCAGCTTAGATGAGACTAGTTTCTTC	CASSLDETSFF
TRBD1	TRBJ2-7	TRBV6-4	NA	TGTGCCAGCAGTGCTGAGACAGGGACCGAGCAGTACTTC	CASSAETGTEQYF
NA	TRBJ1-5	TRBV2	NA	TGTGCCAGCTGTCAACGGACAAGGGTCCCCCAGCATTTT	CASCQRTRVPQHF
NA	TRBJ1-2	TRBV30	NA	TGTGCCTGGAGTCTTATCGGAGGGTCTAGGTATGGCTACACCTTC	CAWSLIGGSRYGYTF
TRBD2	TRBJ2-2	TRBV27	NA	TGTGCCAGCAGTTTATGGGGACTACCTACGAACACCGGGGAGCTGTTTTTT	CASSLWGLPTNTGELFF
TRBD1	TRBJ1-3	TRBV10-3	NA	TGTGCCATCAGTGAGGCTACAGGGGAACCCGGAAACACCATATATTTT	CAISEATGEPGNTIYF
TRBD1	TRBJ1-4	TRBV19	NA	TGTGCCAGTAGTATACCAGGGGGGAATGAAAAACTGTTTTTT	CASSIPGGNEKLFF
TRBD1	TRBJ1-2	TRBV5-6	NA	TGTGCCAGCAGCCCCTCGAACAGGGGGCATAACTATGGCTACACCTTC	CASSPSNRGHNYGYTF
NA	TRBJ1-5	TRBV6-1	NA	TGTGCCAGCAGATCGACAGGTGGGGGGGAACGGCCCCAGCATTTT	CASRSTGGGERPQHF
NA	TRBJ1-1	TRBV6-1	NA	TGTGCCAGCAGTGAAAACAGGGCGAACACTGAAGCTTTCTTT	CASSENRANTEAFF
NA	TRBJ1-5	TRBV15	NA	TGTGCCACCAGCAGAGATCAAAATACCTTCTCGGTACAGCCCCAGCATTTT	CATSRDQNTFSVQPQHF
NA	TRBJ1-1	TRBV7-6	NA	TGTGCCAGCAGCTTAGACATGAACACTGAAGCTTTCTTT	CASSLDMNTEAFF
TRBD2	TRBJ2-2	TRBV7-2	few	TGTGCCAGCAGCTTGGGGGAGCGGGGGGGCCGTACCGGGGAGCTGTTTTTT	CASSLGERGGRTGELFF
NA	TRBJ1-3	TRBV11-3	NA	TGTGCCAGCAGCTTCGACAACCTGGGAAACACCATATATTTT	CASSFDNLGNTIYF
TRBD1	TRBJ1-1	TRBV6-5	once	TGTGCCATCAAACAGGGGGTAGATACTGAAGCTTTCTTT	CAIKQGVDTEAFF
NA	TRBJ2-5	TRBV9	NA	TGTGCCAGCAGCGTAGCTGGACGCACCGGGGGGCGAGAGACCCAGTACTTC	CASSVAGRTGGRETQYF
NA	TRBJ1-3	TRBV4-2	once	TGTGCCAGCAGCCGCCAAGTCCCCGGACGCAGGGACTCTGGAAACACCATATATTTT	CASSRQVPGRRDSGNTIYF
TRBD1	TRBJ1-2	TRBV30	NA	TGTGCCTGGAGTGAGGGACAGGGGTGGGATGGCTACACCTTC	CAWSEGQGWDGYTF
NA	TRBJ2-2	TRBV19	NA	TGTGCCACCTTCACGGGGTCATACACCGGGGAGCTGTTTTTT	CATFTGSYTGELFF
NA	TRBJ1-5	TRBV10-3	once	TGTGCCATCAGTCCCGAGCAGCCCCAGCATTTT	CAISPEQPQHF
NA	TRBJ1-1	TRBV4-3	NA	TGCGCCAGCAGCGGAGTCCAGGGCACTGAAGCTTTCTTT	CASSGVQGTEAFF
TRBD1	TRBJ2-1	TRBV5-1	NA	TGCGCCAGCAGCTTGATACCGACAGGGGTAGGACAAAATGAGCAGTTCTTC	CASSLIPTGVGQNEQFF
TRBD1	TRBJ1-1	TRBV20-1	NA	TGCAGTGACAGGGGGGACACTGAAGCTTTCTTT	CSDRGDTEAFF
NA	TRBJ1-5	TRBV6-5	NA	TGTGCCAGCAAAGAAAACTTCAATCAGCCCCAGCATTTT	CASKENFNQPQHF
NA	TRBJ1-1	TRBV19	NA	TGTGCCAGTAGTCCAGACAGGCCCATCGTAAACACTGAAGCTTTCTTT	CASSPDRPIVNTEAFF
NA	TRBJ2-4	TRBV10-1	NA	TGCGCCAGCAGCGGTGGACGGAGGAACGACATTCAGTACTTC	CASSGGRRNDIQYF
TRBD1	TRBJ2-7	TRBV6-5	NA	TGTGCCAGCAGTCAGGGACAGTCCTACGAGCAGTACTTC	CASSQGQSYEQYF
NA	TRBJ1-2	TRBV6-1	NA	TGTGCCAGCAGTCACAGGGTGCAAGGCTACACCTTC	CASSHRVQGYTF
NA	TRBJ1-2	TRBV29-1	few	TGCAGCGGGGGAGTACCCGGAGACTATGGCTACACCTTC	CSGGVPGDYGYTF
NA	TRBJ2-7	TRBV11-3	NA	TGTGCCAGCAGCTTAGGGAGGGCCAACGGGGAGCAGTACTTC	CASSLGRANGEQYF
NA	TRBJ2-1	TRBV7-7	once	TGTGCTAGCAGCCACTCGTATAGCTCCACATACAATGAGCAGTTCTTC	CASSHSYSSTYNEQFF